This T cell receptor beta chain appears in the sequencing data of a study of T-cell reconstitution after alpha-beta-depleted transplantation in children. Unique molecular identifiers tagged the TCRbeta library. From the PCR reads, TCRdb called clonotypes with MiXCR, one entry per CDR3 protein. The repertoire holds nearly 550,000 distinct CDR3 sequences, with about 18% as singletons. The material sequenced was PBMCs from the stem cell graft donor, taken from the stem cell graft. This sequence was found in a human donor who donated a stem cell graft to a child with acute lymphoblastic leukemia.

The CDR3 coding sequence is TGTGCCAGCAGCTTAGATCATTGGGGTAGAATAACAGATACGCAGTATTTT. Translation gives CASSLDHWGRITDTQYF. The chain uses TRBV11-2 and TRBJ2-3, with D unclear. Germline-derived CDR1 and CDR2 are SGHAT and FQNNGV. Trimming left V 0 bases short and J 3 bases short, with 16 bases between. This CDR3 region has 17 residues.